Each of the 5 T cell receptor beta chains below was sequenced from the same sample in a study of cytomegalovirus exposure and HLA in healthy donors. PCR employed 60 Vbeta and 13 Jbeta primers. TCRdb's table, derived via immunoSEQ multiplex PCR, lists solely in-frame clones and lacks some. The sample has some 170,000 clones, 77% seen once. The sample comprised PBMCs. All receptors derive from a woman between 25 and 40 years old in good health and CMV-seronegative.

J is TRBJ2-2 and V is TRBV29-1; D remains unclear. Germline loops: CDR1 SQVTM, CDR2 ANQGSEA. V dropped 5 bases and J dropped 1 base, with 11 bases sitting between them. CDR3 length: 14 residues. CDR3 in amino acids: CSVLPFRNTGELFF. Here the CDR3 DNA reads TGCAGCGTTCTTCCTTTTAGGAACACCGGGGAGCTGTTTTTT.

The chain carries TRBV28 and TRBJ1-4, with 9 bases identical to TRBD1. The germline V gene encodes CDR1 MDHEN and CDR2 SYDVKM. V lost 3 bases and J lost 6; bases outside the gene matches: 8. This CDR3 is 16 amino acids long. CDR3 nucleotides: TGTGCCAGCAGTTTTCTACGGGACAGGGCATATGAAAAACTGTTTTTT. Translation: CASSFLRDRAYEKLFF.

This clone was recorded once. V and J are TRBV5-8 and TRBJ2-3; 7 bases line up with TRBD1. V shed 3 bases and J 4 bases; nucleotides not matched to a gene: 8. This CDR3 has 15 residues. Germline V gives CDR1 SGHTS, CDR2 YDEGEE. CDR3 coding DNA: TGTGCCAGCAGCTCAACCGACAGGGCCGCAGATACGCAGTATTTT. The encoded protein is CASSSTDRAADTQYF.

The chain couples TRBV28 to TRBJ2-5; 11 bases map to TRBD2. CDR3 size: 15 residues. With 4 bases clipped from V and 7 bases from J, the junction kept 8 bases outside the gene matches. Germline CDR1 reads MDHEN; CDR2 reads SYDVKM. The CDR3 DNA reads TGTGCCAGCAGTTCCACGGTTCTAGCGGGAGGGACCCAGTACTTC. Translation: CASSSTVLAGGTQYF.

The V gene is TRBV6-6, the J gene TRBJ1-4, with TRBD1 identical over 9 bases. The CDR3 has 16 residues. J lost 4 bases, V lost 3 bases, and 6 bases had no gene match. Germline loops: CDR1 MNHNY, CDR2 SVGAGI (reference sequence). CDR3 in DNA: TGTGCCAGCAGTTATCCCCCGGGACAGGGTAATGAAAAACTGTTTTTT. Its translation: CASSYPPGQGNEKLFF.